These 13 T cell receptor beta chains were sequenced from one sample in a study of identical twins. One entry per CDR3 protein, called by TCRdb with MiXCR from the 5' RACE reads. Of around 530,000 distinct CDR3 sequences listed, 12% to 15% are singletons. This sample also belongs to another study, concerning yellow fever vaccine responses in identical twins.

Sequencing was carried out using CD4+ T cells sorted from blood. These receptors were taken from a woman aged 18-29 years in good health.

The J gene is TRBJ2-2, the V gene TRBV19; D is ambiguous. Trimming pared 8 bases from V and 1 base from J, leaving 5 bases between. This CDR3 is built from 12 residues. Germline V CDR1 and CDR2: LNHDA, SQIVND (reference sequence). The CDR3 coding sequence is TGTGCCAGTTTCAAGAACACCGGGGAGCTGTTTTTT. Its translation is CASFKNTGELFF.

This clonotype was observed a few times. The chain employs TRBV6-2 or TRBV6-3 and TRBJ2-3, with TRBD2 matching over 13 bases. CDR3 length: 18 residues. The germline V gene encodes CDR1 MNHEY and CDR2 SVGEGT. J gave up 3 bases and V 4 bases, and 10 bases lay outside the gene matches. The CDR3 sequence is CASSSHRTSGGYTDTQYF. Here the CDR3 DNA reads TGTGCCAGCAGTTCCCACAGGACTAGCGGGGGTTATACAGATACGCAGTATTTT.

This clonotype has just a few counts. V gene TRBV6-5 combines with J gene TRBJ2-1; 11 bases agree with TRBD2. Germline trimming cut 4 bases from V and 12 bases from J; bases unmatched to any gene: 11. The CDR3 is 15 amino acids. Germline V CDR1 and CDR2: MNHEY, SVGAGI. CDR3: CASSSLGLAASGQFF. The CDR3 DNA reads TGTGCCAGCAGTTCCTTGGGACTAGCGGCATCCGGGCAGTTCTTC.

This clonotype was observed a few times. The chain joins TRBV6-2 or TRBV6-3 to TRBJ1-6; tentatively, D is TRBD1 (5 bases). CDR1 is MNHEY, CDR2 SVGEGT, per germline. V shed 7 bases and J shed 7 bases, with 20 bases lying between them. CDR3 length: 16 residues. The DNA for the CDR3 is TGTGCCAGCAATCCCCCCGCGGGGGAAAGCAATTCACCCCTCCACTTT. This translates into CASNPPAGESNSPLHF.

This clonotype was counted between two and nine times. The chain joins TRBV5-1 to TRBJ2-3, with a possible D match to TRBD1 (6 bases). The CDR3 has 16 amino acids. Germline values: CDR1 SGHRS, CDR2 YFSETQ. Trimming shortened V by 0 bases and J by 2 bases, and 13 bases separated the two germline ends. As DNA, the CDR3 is TGCGCCAGCAGCTTGGATGCAGGGGTGATCACAGATACGCAGTATTTT. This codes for CASSLDAGVITDTQYF.

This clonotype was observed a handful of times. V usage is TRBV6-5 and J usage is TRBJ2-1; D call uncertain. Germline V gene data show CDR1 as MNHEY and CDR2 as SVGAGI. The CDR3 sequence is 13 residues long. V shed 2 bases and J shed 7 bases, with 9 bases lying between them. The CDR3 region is CASSYRRQNEQFF. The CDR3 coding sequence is TGTGCCAGCAGTTACAGGAGACAAAATGAGCAGTTCTTC.

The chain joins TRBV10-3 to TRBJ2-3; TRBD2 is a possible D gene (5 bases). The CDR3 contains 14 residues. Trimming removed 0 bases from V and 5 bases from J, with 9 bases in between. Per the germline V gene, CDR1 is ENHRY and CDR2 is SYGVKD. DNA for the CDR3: TGTGCCATCAGTGAGTCGCTAGCAGGAGATACGCAGTATTTT. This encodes CAISESLAGDTQYF.

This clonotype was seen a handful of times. The CDR3 protein is CSAGTGGNSPLHF. CDR3 DNA sequence: TGCAGTGCTGGGACAGGGGGGAATTCACCCCTCCACTTT. This chain uses TRBV20-1 with TRBJ1-6; 11 positions agree with TRBD1. The length of the CDR3 is 13 residues. CDR1 is DFQATT and CDR2 is SNEGSKA in the germline V gene (reference sequence). V was clipped by 5 bases and J by 7 bases; unmatched bases: 1.

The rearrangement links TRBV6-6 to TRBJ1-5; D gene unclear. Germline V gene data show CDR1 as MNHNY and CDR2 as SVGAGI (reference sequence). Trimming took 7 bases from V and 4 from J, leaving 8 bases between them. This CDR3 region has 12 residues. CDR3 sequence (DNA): TGTGCCAGCACCATAGGGAATCAGCCCCAGCATTTT. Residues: CASTIGNQPQHF.

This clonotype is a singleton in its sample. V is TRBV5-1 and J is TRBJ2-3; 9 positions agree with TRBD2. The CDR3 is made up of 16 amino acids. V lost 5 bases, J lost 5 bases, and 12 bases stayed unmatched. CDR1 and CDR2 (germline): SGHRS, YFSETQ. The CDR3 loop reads CASRERGVHGGDTQYF. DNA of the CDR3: TGCGCCAGCAGGGAGCGGGGGGTCCACGGGGGAGATACGCAGTATTTT.

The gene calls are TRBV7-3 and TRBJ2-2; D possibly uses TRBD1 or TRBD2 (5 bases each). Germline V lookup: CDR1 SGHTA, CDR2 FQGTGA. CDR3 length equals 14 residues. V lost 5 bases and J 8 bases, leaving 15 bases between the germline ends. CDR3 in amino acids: CASSGGRDRGELFF. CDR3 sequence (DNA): TGTGCCAGCAGCGGAGGCAGGGATAGAGGGGAGCTGTTTTTT.

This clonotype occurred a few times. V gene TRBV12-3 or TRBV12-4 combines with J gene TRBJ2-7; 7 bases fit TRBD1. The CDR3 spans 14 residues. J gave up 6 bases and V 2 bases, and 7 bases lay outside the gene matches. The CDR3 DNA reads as TGTGCCAGCAGTTTATGGGACAGACTATCCGAGCAGTACTTC. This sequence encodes CASSLWDRLSEQYF.

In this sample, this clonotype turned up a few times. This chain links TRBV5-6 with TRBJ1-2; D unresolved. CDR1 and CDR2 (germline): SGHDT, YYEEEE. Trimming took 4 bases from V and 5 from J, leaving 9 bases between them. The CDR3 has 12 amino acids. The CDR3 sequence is CASSPRGYGYTF. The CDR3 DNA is TGTGCCAGCAGCCCAAGAGGATATGGCTACACCTTC. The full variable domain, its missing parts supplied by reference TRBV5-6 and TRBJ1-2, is DAGVTQSPTHLIKTRGQQVTLRCSPKSGHDTVSWYQQALGQGPQFIFQYYEEEERQRGNFPDRFSGHQFPNYSSELNVNALLLGDSALYLCASSPRGYGYTFGSGTRLTVV.